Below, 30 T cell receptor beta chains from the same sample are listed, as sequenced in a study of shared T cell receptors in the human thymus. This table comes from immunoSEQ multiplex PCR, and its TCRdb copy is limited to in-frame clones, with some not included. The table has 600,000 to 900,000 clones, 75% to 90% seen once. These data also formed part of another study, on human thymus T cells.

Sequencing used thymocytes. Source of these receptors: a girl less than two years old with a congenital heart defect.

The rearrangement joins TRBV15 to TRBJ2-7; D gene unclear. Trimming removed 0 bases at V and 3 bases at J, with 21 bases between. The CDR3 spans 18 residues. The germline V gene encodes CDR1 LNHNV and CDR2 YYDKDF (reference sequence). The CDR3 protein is CATSREVPVEPYGYEQYF. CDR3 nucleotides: TGTGCCACCAGCAGAGAAGTTCCAGTGGAGCCGTACGGCTACGAGCAGTACTTC.

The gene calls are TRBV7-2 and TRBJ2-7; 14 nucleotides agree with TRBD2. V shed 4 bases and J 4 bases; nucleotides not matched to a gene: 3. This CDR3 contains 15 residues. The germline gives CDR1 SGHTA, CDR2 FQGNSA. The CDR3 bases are TGTGCCAGCAGCTCGACTAGCGGGGGGGCGTACGAGCAGTACTTC. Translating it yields CASSSTSGGAYEQYF. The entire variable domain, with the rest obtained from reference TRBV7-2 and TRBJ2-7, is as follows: GAGVSQSPSNKVTEKGKDVELRCDPISGHTALYWYRQSLGQGLEFLIYFQGNSAPDKSGLPSDRFSAERTGGSVSTLTIQRTQQEDSAVYLCASSSTSGGAYEQYFGPGTRLTVT.

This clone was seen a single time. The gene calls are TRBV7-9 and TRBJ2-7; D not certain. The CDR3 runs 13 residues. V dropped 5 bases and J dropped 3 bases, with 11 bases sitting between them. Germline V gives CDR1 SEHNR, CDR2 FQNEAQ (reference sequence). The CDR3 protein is CASSKRHVYEQYF. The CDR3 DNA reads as TGTGCCAGCAGCAAAAGACACGTCTACGAGCAGTACTTC.

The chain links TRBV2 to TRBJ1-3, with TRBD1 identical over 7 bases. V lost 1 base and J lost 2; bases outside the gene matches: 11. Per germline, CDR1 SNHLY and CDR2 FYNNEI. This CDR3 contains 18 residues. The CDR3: CASSEGGQVVLAGNTIYF. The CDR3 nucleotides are TGTGCCAGCAGTGAAGGAGGACAGGTGGTCTTAGCTGGAAACACCATATATTTT. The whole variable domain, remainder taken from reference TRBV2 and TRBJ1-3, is EPEVTQTPSHQVTQMGQEVILRCVPISNHLYFYWYRQILGQKVEFLVSFYNNEISEKSEIFDDQFSVERPDGSNFTLKIRSTKLEDSAMYFCASSEGGQVVLAGNTIYFGEGSWLTVV.

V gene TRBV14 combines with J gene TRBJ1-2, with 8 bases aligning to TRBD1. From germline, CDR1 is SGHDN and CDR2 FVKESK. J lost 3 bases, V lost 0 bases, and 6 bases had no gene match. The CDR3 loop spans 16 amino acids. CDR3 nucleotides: TGTGCCAGCAGCCAAGAAACGGACAGGGCCTACTATGGCTACACCTTC. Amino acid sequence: CASSQETDRAYYGYTF.

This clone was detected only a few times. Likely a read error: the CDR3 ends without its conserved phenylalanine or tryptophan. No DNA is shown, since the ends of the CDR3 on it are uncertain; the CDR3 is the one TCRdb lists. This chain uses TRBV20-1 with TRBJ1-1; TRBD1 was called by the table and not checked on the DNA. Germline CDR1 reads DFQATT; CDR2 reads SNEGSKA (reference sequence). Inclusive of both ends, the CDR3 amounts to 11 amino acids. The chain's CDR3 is CSARKAGTGIL.

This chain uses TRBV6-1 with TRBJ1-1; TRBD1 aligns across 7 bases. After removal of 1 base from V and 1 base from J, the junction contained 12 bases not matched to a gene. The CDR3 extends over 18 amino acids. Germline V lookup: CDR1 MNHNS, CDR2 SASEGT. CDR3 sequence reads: CASSEGNGTVNKNTEAFF. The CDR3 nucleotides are TGTGCCAGCAGTGAAGGGAACGGGACAGTTAATAAGAACACTGAAGCTTTCTTT.

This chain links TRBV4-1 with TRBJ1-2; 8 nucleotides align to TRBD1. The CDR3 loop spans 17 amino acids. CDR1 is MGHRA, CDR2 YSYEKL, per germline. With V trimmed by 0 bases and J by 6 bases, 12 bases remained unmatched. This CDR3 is CASSQDRTGKAWHGYTF. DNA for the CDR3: TGCGCCAGCAGCCAAGATCGGACAGGGAAGGCTTGGCATGGCTACACCTTC.

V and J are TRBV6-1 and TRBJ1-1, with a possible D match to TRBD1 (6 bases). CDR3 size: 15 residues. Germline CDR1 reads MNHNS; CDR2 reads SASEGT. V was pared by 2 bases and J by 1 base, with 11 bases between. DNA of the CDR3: TGTGCCAGCAGTGAAACTACAGGGAAGAACACTGAAGCTTTCTTT. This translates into CASSETTGKNTEAFF.

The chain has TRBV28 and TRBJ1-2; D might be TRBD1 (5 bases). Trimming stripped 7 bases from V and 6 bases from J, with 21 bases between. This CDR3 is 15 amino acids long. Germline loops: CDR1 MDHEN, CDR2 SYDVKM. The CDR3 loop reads CASTRDSLSIDGYTF. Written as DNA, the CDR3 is TGTGCCAGCACGAGGGACTCCTTATCAATCGATGGCTACACCTTC.

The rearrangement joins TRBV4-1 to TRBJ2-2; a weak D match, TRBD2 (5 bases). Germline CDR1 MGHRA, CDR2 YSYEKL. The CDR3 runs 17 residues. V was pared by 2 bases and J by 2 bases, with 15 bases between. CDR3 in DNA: TGCGCCAGCAGCCAACGACCCCTCGGGGTTAACACCGGGGAGCTGTTTTTT. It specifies CASSQRPLGVNTGELFF.

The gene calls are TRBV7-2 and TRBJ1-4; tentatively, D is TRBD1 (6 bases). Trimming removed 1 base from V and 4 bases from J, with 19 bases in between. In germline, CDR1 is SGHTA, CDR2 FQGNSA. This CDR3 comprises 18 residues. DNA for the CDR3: TGTGCCAGCAGCTTAGATCTACAGGGCCGTAACGTTAATGAAAAACTGTTTTTT. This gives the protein CASSLDLQGRNVNEKLFF.

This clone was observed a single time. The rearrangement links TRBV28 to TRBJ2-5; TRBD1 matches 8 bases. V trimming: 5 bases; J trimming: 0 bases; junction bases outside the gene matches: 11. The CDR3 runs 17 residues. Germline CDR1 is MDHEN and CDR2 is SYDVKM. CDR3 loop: CASSKRQGPPYQETQYF. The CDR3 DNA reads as TGTGCCAGCAGTAAACGACAGGGGCCCCCGTACCAAGAGACCCAGTACTTC.

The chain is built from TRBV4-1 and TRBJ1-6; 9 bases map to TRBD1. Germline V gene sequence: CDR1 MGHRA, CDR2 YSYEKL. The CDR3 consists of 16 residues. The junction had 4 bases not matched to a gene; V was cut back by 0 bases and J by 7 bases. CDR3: CASSQEGDRENSPLHF. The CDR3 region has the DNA TGCGCCAGCAGCCAAGAGGGGGACAGGGAGAATTCACCCCTCCACTTT.

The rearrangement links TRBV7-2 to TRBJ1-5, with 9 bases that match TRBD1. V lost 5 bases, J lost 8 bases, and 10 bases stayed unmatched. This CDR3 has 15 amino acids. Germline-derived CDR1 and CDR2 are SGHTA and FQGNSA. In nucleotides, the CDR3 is TGTGCCAGCAGCGAGACAGGGGGTCTCTTGGAGCCCCAGCATTTT. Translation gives CASSETGGLLEPQHF.

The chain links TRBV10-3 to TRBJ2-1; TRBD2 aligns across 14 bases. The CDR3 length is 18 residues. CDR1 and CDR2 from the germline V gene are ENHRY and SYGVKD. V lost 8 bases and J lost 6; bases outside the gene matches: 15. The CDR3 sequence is CAIGWGLAGAPPGNEQFF. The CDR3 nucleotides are TGTGCCATCGGGTGGGGACTAGCGGGGGCTCCTCCGGGCAATGAGCAGTTCTTC.

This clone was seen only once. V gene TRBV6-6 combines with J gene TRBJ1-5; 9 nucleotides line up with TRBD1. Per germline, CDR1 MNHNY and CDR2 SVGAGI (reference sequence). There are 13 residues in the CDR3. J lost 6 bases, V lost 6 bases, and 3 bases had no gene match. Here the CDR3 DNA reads TGTGCCAGCAGCTCGGGACAGGGTCAGCCCCAGCATTTT. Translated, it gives CASSSGQGQPQHF.

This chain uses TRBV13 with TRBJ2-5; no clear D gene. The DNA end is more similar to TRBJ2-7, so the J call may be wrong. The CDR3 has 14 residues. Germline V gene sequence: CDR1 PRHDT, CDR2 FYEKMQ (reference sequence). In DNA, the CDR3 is TGTGCCAGCAGCTTTCATCCCCACTTCTACGAGCAGTACTTC. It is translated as CASSFHPHFYEQYF.

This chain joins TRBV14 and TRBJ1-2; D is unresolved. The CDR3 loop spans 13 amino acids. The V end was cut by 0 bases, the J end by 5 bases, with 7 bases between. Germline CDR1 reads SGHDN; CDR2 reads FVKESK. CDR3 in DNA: TGTGCCAGCAGCCAAGATGAGACATATGGCTACACCTTC. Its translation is CASSQDETYGYTF.

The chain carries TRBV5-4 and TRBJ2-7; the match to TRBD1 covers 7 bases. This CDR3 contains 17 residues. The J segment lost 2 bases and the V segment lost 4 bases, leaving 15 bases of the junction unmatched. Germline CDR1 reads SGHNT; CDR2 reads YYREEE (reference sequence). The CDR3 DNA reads TGTGCCAGCAGCCTCCAGGGACAGCACTCCGACCCCTACGAGCAGTACTTC. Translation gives CASSLQGQHSDPYEQYF.

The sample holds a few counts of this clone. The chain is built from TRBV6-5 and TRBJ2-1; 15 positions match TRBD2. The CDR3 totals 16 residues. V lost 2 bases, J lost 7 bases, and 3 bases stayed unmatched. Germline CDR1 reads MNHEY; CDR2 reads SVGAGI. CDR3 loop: CASSYGLAGGYNEQFF. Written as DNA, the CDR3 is TGTGCCAGCAGTTACGGACTAGCGGGGGGGTATAATGAGCAGTTCTTC.

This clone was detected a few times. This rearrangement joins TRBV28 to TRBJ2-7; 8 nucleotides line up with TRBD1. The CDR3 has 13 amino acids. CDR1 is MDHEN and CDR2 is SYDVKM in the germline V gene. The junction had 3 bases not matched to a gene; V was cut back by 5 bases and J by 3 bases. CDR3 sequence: CASSRDRLYEQYF. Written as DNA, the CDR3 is TGTGCCAGCAGTCGGGACAGGCTCTACGAGCAGTACTTC.

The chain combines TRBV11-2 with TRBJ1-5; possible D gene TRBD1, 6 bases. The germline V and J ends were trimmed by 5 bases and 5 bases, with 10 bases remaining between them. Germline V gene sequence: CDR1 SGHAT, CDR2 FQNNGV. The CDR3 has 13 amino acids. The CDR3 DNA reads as TGTGCCAGCAGCCCTCAGGGGTATCAGCCCCAGCATTTT. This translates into CASSPQGYQPQHF.

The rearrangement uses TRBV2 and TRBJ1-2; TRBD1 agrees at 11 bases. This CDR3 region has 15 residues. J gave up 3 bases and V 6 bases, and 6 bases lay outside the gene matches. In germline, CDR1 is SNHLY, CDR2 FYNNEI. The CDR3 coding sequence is TGTGCCAGCAGCAGGACAGGGGGCTTACACTATGGCTACACCTTC. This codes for CASSRTGGLHYGYTF.

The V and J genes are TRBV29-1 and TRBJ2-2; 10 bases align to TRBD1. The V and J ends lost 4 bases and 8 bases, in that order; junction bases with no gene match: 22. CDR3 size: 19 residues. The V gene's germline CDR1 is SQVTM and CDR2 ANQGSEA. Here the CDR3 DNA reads TGCAGCGTTGTTTGGGGACTGACAGGGGGCTTGGGGGGGCCGGGGGAGCTGTTTTTT. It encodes CSVVWGLTGGLGGPGELFF.

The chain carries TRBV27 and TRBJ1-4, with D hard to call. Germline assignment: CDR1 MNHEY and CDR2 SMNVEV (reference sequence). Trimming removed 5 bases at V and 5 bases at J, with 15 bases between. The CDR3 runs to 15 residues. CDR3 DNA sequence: TGTGCCAGCAGTCCCGGGGAGGGCCCCAATGAAAAACTGTTTTTT. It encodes CASSPGEGPNEKLFF.

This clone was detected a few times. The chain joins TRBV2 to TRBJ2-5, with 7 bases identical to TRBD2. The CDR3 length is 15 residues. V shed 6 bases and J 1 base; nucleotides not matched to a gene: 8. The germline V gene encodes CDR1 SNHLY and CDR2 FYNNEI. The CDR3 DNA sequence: TGTGCCAGCAGCTTCAGCGGGGAACCCCAAGAGACCCAGTACTTC. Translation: CASSFSGEPQETQYF.

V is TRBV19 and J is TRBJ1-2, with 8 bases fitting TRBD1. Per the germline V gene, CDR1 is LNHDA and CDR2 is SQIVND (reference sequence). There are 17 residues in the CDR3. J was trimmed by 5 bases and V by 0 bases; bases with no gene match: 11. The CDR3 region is CASSIDRQGPVPYGYTF. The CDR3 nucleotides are TGTGCCAGTAGTATAGACCGACAGGGGCCCGTTCCTTATGGCTACACCTTC.

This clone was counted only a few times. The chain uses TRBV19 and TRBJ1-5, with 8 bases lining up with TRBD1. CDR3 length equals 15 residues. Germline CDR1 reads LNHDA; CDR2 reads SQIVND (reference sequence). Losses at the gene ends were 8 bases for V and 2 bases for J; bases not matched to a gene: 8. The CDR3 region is CASSPDRGGNQPQHF. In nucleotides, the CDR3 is TGTGCCAGTTCGCCCGACAGGGGTGGCAATCAGCCCCAGCATTTT.

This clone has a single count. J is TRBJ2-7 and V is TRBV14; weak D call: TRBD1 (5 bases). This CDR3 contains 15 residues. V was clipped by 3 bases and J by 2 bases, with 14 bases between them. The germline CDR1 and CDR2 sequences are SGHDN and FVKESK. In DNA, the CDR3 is TGTGCCAGCAGCCAGGGGCACAGATTCCCCTACGAGCAGTACTTC. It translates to CASSQGHRFPYEQYF. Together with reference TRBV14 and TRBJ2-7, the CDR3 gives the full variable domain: EAGVTQFPSHSVIEKGQTVTLRCDPISGHDNLYWYRRVMGKEIKFLLHFVKESKQDESGMPNNRFLAERTGGTYSTLKVQPAELEDSGVYFCASSQGHRFPYEQYFGPGTRLTVT.